These T cell receptor beta chains were read from a single sample in a study of radiotherapy plus CTLA-4 blockade in lung cancer. Measured with immunoSEQ multiplex PCR; TCRdb has only the in-frame clones, and not every one. The profile shows around 86,000 clones, roughly four fifths of them singletons. The starting material was peripheral blood, obtained from a patient treated with radiotherapy plus ipilimumab. The source of these receptors is a human donor with non-small cell lung cancer who had stable disease on radiotherapy plus ipilimumab. The CDR3 runs from the conserved cysteine through the conserved F or W. Not every row has a clone size; where given, it reads once, few, many or a size class.

>TRBV19|NA|TRBJ1-1
CATGTANTEAFF
>TRBV30|NA|TRBJ2-5
CAWSVPVQETQYF
>TRBV15|NA|TRBJ2-5
CATSGSGTGRETQYF
>TRBV6-4|NA|TRBJ1-1
CASSRDSRNTEAFF
>TRBV5-4|NA|TRBJ1-6
CASSATLQTSPLHF
>TRBV11-3|NA|TRBJ2-7
CASSLEGGEAYEQYF
>TRBV10-1|NA|TRBJ1-1
CASSDSTGAGTEAFF
>TRBV6-5|NA|TRBJ2-2
CASSNRVGELFF
>TRBV7-9|NA|TRBJ2-3
CASSLKGGPDTQYF
>TRBV4-2|NA|TRBJ2-3
CASSQVVRGLTQYF
>TRBV20-1|NA|TRBJ2-7
CSARVGKGEPF
>TRBV2|NA|TRBJ1-2
CASRYRVSHYGYTF
>TRBV2|once|TRBJ2-5
CASSGLAGGETQYF
>TRBV6-5|NA|TRBJ2-7
CASSDSGRSYEQYF
>TRBV13|few|TRBJ2-2
CASSSGLAGSRGTGELFF
>TRBV7-2|NA|TRBJ2-6
CASSPGRISGANVLTF
>TRBV27|NA|TRBJ2-1
CASSRGTGGNEQFF
>TRBV11-2|NA|TRBJ1-3
CASRLPGQSSGNTIYF
>TRBV6-1|NA|TRBJ2-1
CASSGLAGGRIEQFF
>TRBV29-1|NA|TRBJ1-1
CSVNRDRDTEAFF
>TRBV7-9|NA|TRBJ1-5
CASSPVGFQPQHF
>TRBV29-1|NA|TRBJ2-5
CSVCVGAGETQYF
>TRBV28|NA|TRBJ2-3
CASSSRQGIGAKGTDTQYF
>TRBV6-6|NA|TRBJ2-5
CASSYGGQETQYF
>TRBV2|NA|TRBJ2-7
CASNLIGPDEQYF
>TRBV25-1|NA|TRBJ2-1
CATIRGQGYNEQFF
>TRBV5-1|NA|TRBJ2-1
CASSSSAGGFNEQFF
>TRBV5-1|NA|TRBJ1-1
CASSLSRGGQDGFF
>TRBV11-2|NA|TRBJ1-6
CASSLESRTPLHF
>TRBV7-3|once|TRBJ1-3
CASSKYLFSGNTIYF
>TRBV30|NA|TRBJ2-1
CAWSVVAALYNEQFF
>TRBV6-1|few|TRBJ1-2
CASSSGLPSGYTF
>TRBV9|NA|TRBJ2-7
CASSAGLAGHYEQYF
>TRBV11-1|once|TRBJ1-2
CASSPSPGQGAGGYTF
>TRBV10-2|NA|TRBJ2-7
CASSETSGLTYEQYF
>TRBV7-8|NA|TRBJ2-2
CASSLRSVGANTGELFF
>TRBV2|NA|TRBJ1-6
CASMGPNSPLHF
>TRBV10-1|NA|TRBJ2-1
CASSEASGGVNEQFF
>TRBV10-3|NA|TRBJ2-5
CAISDMGTSGETQYF
>TRBV28|NA|TRBJ2-7
CASSYDRYTLREQYF
>TRBV5-6|NA|TRBJ2-5
CASSSQGRSQETQYF
>TRBV29-1|NA|TRBJ2-6
CSVIGEKAGANVLTF
>TRBV7-3|NA|TRBJ2-1
CASSLFGGLPGEQFF
>TRBV7-8|few|TRBJ1-2
CASSVPGAGSYGYTF
>TRBV19|NA|TRBJ2-7
CASSPRDPPYEQYF
>TRBV2|NA|TRBJ1-2
CASRSGILQGYTF
>TRBV28|NA|TRBJ2-2
CASSLPGRPGELFF
>TRBV12-5|NA|TRBJ2-1
CASGLVQTSGSNEQFF
>TRBV5-1|NA|TRBJ1-2
CASSLSGAGNGYTF
>TRBV28|NA|TRBJ2-5
CASIGVNQETQYF
>TRBV7-2|NA|TRBJ1-2
CASSAKTGLGGSYTF
>TRBV11-2|once|TRBJ2-1
CASSLDPGQNNEQFF